This T cell receptor (beta chain) was identified in a study of graft-versus-host responses after intestinal transplantation. Profiling relied on immunoSEQ multiplex PCR, and the TCRdb table lists in-frame clones only, not all of them. The top ten hold about 0.18% of the sample, which has roughly 97,000 clones, roughly 89% seen once. V was pared by 7 bases and J by 9 bases, with 6 bases of the junction left unmatched. Germline CDR1 and CDR2: SNHLY and FYNNEI. The CDR3 extends over 13 amino acids. Details on this clone: Its matching antigen is unknown.

This material consisted of unstimulated CD4+ T cells sorted from spleen or lymph node cells, taken before transplant. The sequence came from a human donor who was the organ donor for an intestinal transplant. This chain uses TRBV2 with TRBJ1-6; TRBD1 agrees at 7 bases. The CDR3 region is CASTGQLLSPLHF. CDR3 coding DNA: TGTGCCAGCACGGGACAGCTTCTTTCACCCCTCCACTTT.